This entry lists 12 T cell receptor beta chains sequenced from one sample in a study of response to subunit inactivated influenza vaccine. TCRdb fed the RT-PCR reads into MiXCR, producing one record per CDR3 protein. The table records 430,000 or so distinct CDR3 sequences, roughly 9.8% of them present only once. The source was PBMCs from blood, collected about 40 days after vaccination. These receptors were taken from a man in his fifties or sixties who received an inactivated influenza vaccine.

This clonotype was recorded many times. This chain joins TRBV18 and TRBJ2-1; 9 nucleotides match TRBD1. CDR3 length: 15 amino acids. CDR1 is KGHSH and CDR2 is LQKENI in the germline V gene. With V trimmed by 0 bases and J by 4 bases, 1 base remained unmatched. The CDR3 here is CASSPPGQGYNEQFF. The CDR3 nucleotides read TGTGCCAGCTCACCACCGGGACAGGGTTACAATGAGCAGTTCTTC.

The rearrangement uses TRBV6-5 and TRBJ2-6; D uncertain. Trimming took off 2 bases at V and 4 bases at J, with 18 bases between the two ends. The CDR3 has 18 amino acids. Germline V CDR1 and CDR2: MNHEY, SVGAGI. The CDR3 is CASSYVSAGPLGANVLTF. Here the CDR3 DNA reads TGTGCCAGCAGTTACGTGTCAGCCGGGCCTCTAGGGGCCAACGTCCTGACTTTC.

Only a few counts were recorded for this clonotype. The J gene is TRBJ2-7, the V gene TRBV20-1, with 10 bases aligning to TRBD2. CDR1 is DFQATT, CDR2 SNEGSKA, per germline (reference sequence). The CDR3 consists of 13 residues. Trimming cost V 5 bases and J 5 bases; bases outside gene matches: 6. CDR3: CSAGTSAAHEQYF. In DNA form, the CDR3 reads TGCAGTGCTGGGACTAGCGCGGCCCACGAGCAGTACTTC.

This clonotype has only a few counts. This sequence joins TRBV5-1 and TRBJ2-7; 7 positions agree with TRBD2. Germline CDR1 reads SGHRS; CDR2 reads YFSETQ. The CDR3 runs 14 residues. Losses at the gene ends were 0 bases for V and 7 bases for J; bases not matched to a gene: 7. CDR3 in amino acids: CASSLVAGAGEQYF. The CDR3 DNA reads as TGCGCCAGCAGCTTGGTTGCGGGAGCGGGTGAGCAGTACTTC. The variable domain in full, with the rest retrieved from reference TRBV5-1 and TRBJ2-7, is KAGVTQTPRYLIKTRGQQVTLSCSPISGHRSVSWYQQTPGQGLQFLFEYFSETQRNKGNFPGRFSGRQFSNSRSEMNVSTLELGDSALYLCASSLVAGAGEQYFGPGTRLTVT.

The CDR3 sequence: CASSQVAAGAFETQYF. In DNA form, the CDR3 reads TGTGCCAGCAGCCAAGTAGCAGCGGGAGCATTTGAGACCCAGTACTTC. V gene TRBV3-1 combines with J gene TRBJ2-5, with 8 nucleotides matching TRBD2. V dropped 1 base and J dropped 5; count of bases not matched to a gene: 9. Germline CDR1 LGHDT, CDR2 YNNKEL (reference sequence). CDR3 length: 16 amino acids.

This clonotype appeared a few times. This chain connects TRBV12-3 or TRBV12-4 to TRBJ2-5, with D perhaps TRBD1 (5 bases). Trimming cost V 4 bases and J 4 bases, with 16 bases left between them. The CDR3 sequence is 15 residues long. CDR3 in amino acids: CASSWGVTEGETQYF. In DNA form, the CDR3 reads TGTGCCAGCAGTTGGGGCGTCACCGAAGGAGAGACCCAGTACTTC.

This clonotype has ten or more counts. The gene calls are TRBV20-1 and TRBJ1-3; D remains ambiguous. Trimming took off 3 bases at V and 7 bases at J, with 10 bases between the two ends. The CDR3 totals 12 residues. Germline V CDR1 and CDR2: DFQATT, SNEGSKA (reference sequence). CDR3: CSARREGNTIYF. The CDR3 DNA reads TGCAGTGCTAGGCGAGAAGGGAACACCATATATTTT.

This clonotype was seen many times. This chain links TRBV20-1 with TRBJ2-1, with 11 positions matching TRBD2. This CDR3 comprises 17 residues. CDR1 is DFQATT, CDR2 SNEGSKA, per germline (reference sequence). J gave up 3 bases and V 2 bases, and 9 bases lay outside the gene matches. Here the CDR3 DNA reads TGCAGTGCTAGATCGGGACTAGCGGAGCGGGACTACAATGAGCAGTTCTTC. It is translated as CSARSGLAERDYNEQFF.

The DNA for the CDR3 is TGTGCCAGCAGCTTGGTGGAGGTCTCTGGAAACACCATATATTTT. It translates to CASSLVEVSGNTIYF. This chain connects TRBV5-6 to TRBJ1-3; D remains unclear. The CDR3 spans 15 residues. Trimming stripped 0 bases from V and 0 bases from J, with 7 bases between. Per germline, CDR1 SGHDT and CDR2 YYEEEE.

The chain has TRBV5-1 and TRBJ2-3; 8 bases match TRBD1. The CDR3 runs 19 residues. Germline-derived CDR1 and CDR2 are SGHRS and YFSETQ. J lost 1 base, V lost 2 bases, and 15 bases had no gene match. The CDR3 is CASSFDLQEDREGTDTQYF. The CDR3 bases are TGCGCCAGCAGCTTCGACCTCCAGGAGGACAGGGAGGGCACAGATACGCAGTATTTT. Combining the CDR3 with reference TRBV5-1 and TRBJ2-3 gives the whole variable domain KAGVTQTPRYLIKTRGQQVTLSCSPISGHRSVSWYQQTPGQGLQFLFEYFSETQRNKGNFPGRFSGRQFSNSRSEMNVSTLELGDSALYLCASSFDLQEDREGTDTQYFGPGTRLTVL.

The rearrangement uses TRBV5-1 and TRBJ2-4, with 7 bases lining up with TRBD1. The length of the CDR3 is 15 residues. Trimming removed 4 bases from V and 9 bases from J; junction bases left unmatched: 13. CDR1 is SGHRS, CDR2 YFSETQ, per germline. This CDR3 reads CASSPYTGVDSIQYF. As DNA, the CDR3 is TGCGCCAGCAGCCCTTACACAGGGGTCGATAGCATTCAGTACTTC.

This clonotype has at least ten counts. The rearrangement uses TRBV29-1 and TRBJ2-7; 7 bases fit TRBD1. V was pared by 6 bases and J by 2 bases, with 10 bases of the junction left unmatched. The germline V gene has CDR1 SQVTM and CDR2 ANQGSEA. The CDR3 contains 14 residues. The CDR3 protein is CSVKGQKNTYEQYF. DNA of the CDR3: TGCAGCGTGAAGGGACAGAAAAACACCTACGAGCAGTACTTC.